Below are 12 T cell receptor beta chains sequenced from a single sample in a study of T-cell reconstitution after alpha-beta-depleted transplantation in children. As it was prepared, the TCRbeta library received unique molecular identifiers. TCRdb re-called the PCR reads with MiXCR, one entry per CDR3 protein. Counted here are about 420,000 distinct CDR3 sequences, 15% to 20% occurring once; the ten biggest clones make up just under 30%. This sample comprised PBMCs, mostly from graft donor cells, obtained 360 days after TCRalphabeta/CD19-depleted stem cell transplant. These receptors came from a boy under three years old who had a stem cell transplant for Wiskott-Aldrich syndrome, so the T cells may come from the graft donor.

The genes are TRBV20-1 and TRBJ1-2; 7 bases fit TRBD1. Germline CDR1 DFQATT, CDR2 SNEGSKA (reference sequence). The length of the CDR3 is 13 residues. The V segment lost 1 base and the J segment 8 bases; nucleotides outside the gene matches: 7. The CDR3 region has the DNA TGCAGTGCTAGAGCCTTTACAGGGGAAGGCTACACCTTC. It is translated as CSARAFTGEGYTF.

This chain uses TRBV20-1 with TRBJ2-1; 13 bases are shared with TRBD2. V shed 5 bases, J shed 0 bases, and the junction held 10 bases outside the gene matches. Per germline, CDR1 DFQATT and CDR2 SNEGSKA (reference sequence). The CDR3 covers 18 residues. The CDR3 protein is CSAFGLAGDISSYNEQFF. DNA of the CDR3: TGCAGTGCTTTCGGACTAGCGGGAGATATCAGCTCCTACAATGAGCAGTTCTTC.

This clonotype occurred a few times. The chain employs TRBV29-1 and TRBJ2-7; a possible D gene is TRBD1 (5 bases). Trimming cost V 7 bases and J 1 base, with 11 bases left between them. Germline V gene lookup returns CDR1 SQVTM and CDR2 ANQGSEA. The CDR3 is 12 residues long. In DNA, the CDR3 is TGCAGCGCCCAGGGTGGATCCTACGAGCAGTACTTC. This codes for CSAQGGSYEQYF.

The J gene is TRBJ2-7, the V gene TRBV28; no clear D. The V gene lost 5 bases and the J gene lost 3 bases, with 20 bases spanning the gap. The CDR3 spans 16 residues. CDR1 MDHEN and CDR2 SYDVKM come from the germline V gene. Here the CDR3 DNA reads TGTGCCAGCAGTCCATCTTACACCCCGCACCTCTACGAGCAGTACTTC. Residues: CASSPSYTPHLYEQYF.

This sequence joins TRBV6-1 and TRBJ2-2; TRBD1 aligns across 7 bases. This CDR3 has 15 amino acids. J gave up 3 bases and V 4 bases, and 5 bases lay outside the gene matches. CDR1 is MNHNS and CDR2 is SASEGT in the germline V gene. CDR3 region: CASSGSGTDTGELFF. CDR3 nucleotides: TGTGCCAGCAGTGGGTCCGGGACAGACACCGGGGAGCTGTTTTTT.

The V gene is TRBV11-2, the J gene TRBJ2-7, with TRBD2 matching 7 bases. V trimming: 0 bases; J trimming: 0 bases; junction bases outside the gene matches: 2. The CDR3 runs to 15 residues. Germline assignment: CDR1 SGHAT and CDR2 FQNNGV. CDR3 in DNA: TGTGCCAGCAGCTTAGACGGGGGGAGCTCCTACGAGCAGTACTTC. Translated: CASSLDGGSSYEQYF.

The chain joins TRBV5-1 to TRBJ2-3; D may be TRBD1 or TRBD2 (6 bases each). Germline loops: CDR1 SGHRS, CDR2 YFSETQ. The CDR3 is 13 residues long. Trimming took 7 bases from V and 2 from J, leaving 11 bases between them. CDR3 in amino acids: CASRPGATDTQYF. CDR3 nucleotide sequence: TGCGCCAGCCGGCCGGGGGCCACAGATACGCAGTATTTT.

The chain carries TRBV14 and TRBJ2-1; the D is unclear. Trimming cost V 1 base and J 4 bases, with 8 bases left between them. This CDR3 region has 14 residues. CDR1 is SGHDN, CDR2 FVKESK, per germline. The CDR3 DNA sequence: TGTGCCAGCAGCCAAGTGGCTCTTTACAATGAGCAGTTCTTC. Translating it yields CASSQVALYNEQFF.

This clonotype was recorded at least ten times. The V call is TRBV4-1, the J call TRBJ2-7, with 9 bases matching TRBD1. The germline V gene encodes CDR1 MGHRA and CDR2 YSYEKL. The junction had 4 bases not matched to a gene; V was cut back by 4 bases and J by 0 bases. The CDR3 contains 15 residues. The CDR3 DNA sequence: TGCGCCAGCAGCCCACAGGGGGCTATCTCCTACGAGCAGTACTTC. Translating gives CASSPQGAISYEQYF.

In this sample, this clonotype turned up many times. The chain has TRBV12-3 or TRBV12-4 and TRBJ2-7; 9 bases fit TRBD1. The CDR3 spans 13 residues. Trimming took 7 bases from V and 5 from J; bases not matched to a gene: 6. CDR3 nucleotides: TGTGCCAGCACCCGGGACAGGGCCCACGAGCAGTACTTC. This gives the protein CASTRDRAHEQYF.

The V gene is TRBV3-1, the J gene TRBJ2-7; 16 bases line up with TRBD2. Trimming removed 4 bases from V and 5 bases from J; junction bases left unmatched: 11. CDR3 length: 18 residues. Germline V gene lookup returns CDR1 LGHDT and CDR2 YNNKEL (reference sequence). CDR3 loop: CASSLDRGLAGGPNEQYF. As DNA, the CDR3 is TGTGCCAGCAGCCTCGACCGGGGACTAGCGGGAGGGCCGAACGAGCAGTACTTC.

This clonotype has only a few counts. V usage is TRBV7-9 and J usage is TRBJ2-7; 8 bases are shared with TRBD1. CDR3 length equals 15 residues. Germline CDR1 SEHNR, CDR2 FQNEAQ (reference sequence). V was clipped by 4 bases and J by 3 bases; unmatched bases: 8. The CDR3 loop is CASSSRDRMSYEQYF. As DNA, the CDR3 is TGTGCCAGCAGCTCCCGGGACAGGATGAGCTACGAGCAGTACTTC.